This TCR beta chain was identified during a study of neoadjuvant anti-PD-1 for oral cavity cancer. Study summary: Patients mostly received three to four biweekly nivolumab doses at 3 mg/kg before surgery. Study-level points and caveats: Pretreatment Treg/Th17 ratio correlated inversely with post-treatment tumor clonality.

Only in-frame clones appear in the TCRdb table, and some are missing; sequencing was by immunoSEQ multiplex PCR. In the table there are 70,000 to 95,000 clones, under 90% of which are singletons. A word on this clone: Antigen specificity is unknown.

V lost 4 bases and J 2 bases, leaving 14 bases between the germline ends. Germline CDR1 reads SQVTM; CDR2 reads ANQGSEA. The CDR3 loop spans 15 amino acids. The patients had HPV-negative, locally advanced oral cavity squamous cell carcinoma. Analysis of PBMCs was direct, with no culture step. V is TRBV29-1 and J is TRBJ2-2; no definite D call. Sequencing used PBMCs, obtained before nivolumab (anti-PD-1) treatment. The TCR was taken from a person aged 35 to 85 with oral cavity squamous cell carcinoma. The CDR3 region has the DNA TGCAGCGTTGTGCTCGGGCCCCTAAACACCGGGGAGCTGTTTTTT. Encoded protein: CSVVLGPLNTGELFF.